This T cell receptor beta chain was captured by sequencing in a study of cytomegalovirus exposure and HLA in healthy donors. The CDR3 runs 13 residues. V lost 5 bases to trimming and J lost 7 bases, with 12 bases between them. Germline lookup yields CDR1 GTSNPN and CDR2 SVGIG (reference sequence). On this clone: Antigen: not known.

60 Vbeta and 13 Jbeta primers were used in PCR. Profiling relied on immunoSEQ multiplex PCR, and the TCRdb table lists in-frame clones only, not all of them. The top ten clones hold approximately 4.9% of a sample with around 150,000 clones, 75% to 80% of them seen once. Points from the study as a whole: It was taken for granted in presence/absence analyses that sequencing depth across donors was roughly uniform.

Sequenced: PBMCs. The genes are TRBV30 and TRBJ1-6; no clear D gene. This clonotype originated in a woman aged 45-60 years in good health and CMV-seronegative. The CDR3 loop is CAWGLSGNSPLHF. The CDR3 bases are TGTGCCTGGGGGCTGAGCGGCAATTCACCCCTCCACTTT.